A single sample gave rise to the 14 T cell receptor beta chains below, sequenced in a study of CD8+CD57+ T cells in acquired aplastic anemia listed by TCRdb under 2018. Reads for this sample came from an Illumina HiSeq 2000. TCR beta VDJ combination and CDR3 sequence profiling used genomic DNA as the template. In-frame beta chains were kept once TCRdb had trimmed the public reads at Q25 with fastp and called clones with MiXCR. Every CDR3 protein is listed once, alongside the most common genes and DNA of its rows. The sample data list approximately 250,000 distinct CDR3 sequences, and approximately 80% of these were observed just once. The top ten clonotypes cover over 35% of the sample. Flow cytometry had shown CD8+CD57+ cell expansion in the patients selected for sequencing. Material for sequencing was sorted CD4+, CD8+, or CD8+CD57+ T cells (not recorded which) from PBMCs. The receptor set was obtained from a human donor with aplastic anemia.

V is TRBV27 and J is TRBJ1-1, with D uncertain. This CDR3 region has 14 residues. V was shortened by 1 base and J by 2 bases, with 8 bases between the two germline ends. Germline V CDR1 and CDR2: MNHEY, SMNVEV (reference sequence). CDR3 residues: CASSLLGKNTEAFF. CDR3 DNA: TGTGCCAGCAGTTTATTGGGGAAAAACACTGAAGCTTTCTTT.

The CDR3 sequence is CASGSDLETQYF. In DNA form, the CDR3 reads TGTGCCAGCGGCTCCGATTTAGAGACCCAGTACTTC. The gene calls are TRBV13 and TRBJ2-5; D is unresolved. Trimming pared 8 bases from V and 4 bases from J, leaving 11 bases between. The CDR3 consists of 12 residues. Germline V gene data show CDR1 as PRHDT and CDR2 as FYEKMQ (reference sequence).

The chain carries TRBV29-1 and TRBJ2-5, with D possibly being TRBD1 or TRBD2 (5 bases each). This CDR3 contains 15 residues. Germline CDR1 SQVTM, CDR2 ANQGSEA. V lost 7 bases and J lost 5, with 23 bases in between. The CDR3 reads CSAMAWGMWDETQYF. The CDR3 nucleotides are TGCAGCGCGATGGCTTGGGGGATGTGGGATGAGACCCAGTACTTC.

This clonotype was detected only a few times. The chain combines TRBV7-2 with TRBJ1-1, with D possibly matching TRBD1 (6 bases). Between the trimmed V and J ends, which lost 4 bases and 14 bases, there was a span of 26 bases. The CDR3 is 15 residues long. CDR1 is SGHTA and CDR2 is FQGNSA in the germline V gene. CDR3 coding DNA: TGTGCCAGCAGCTCCGGGACAAACCATAATTCACCCCTCTTCTTT. Its protein is CASSSGTNHNSPLFF.

J is TRBJ2-3 and V is TRBV11-3; D uncertain. Trimming pared 6 bases from V and 9 bases from J, leaving 16 bases between. This CDR3 comprises 13 residues. Germline-derived CDR1 and CDR2 are SGHNT and YENEEA. The CDR3: CASSYRARRTQYF. DNA of the CDR3: TGTGCCAGCAGTTACCGGGCCAGACGGACGCAGTATTTT.

The chain recombines TRBV12-3 or TRBV12-4 with TRBJ2-1, with D perhaps matching TRBD2 (6 bases). V was trimmed by 7 bases and J by 8 bases, leaving 15 bases between them. The CDR3 loop spans 13 amino acids. The CDR3 DNA follows: TGTGCCAGCACTTCTGGGGGGATCCATGAGCAGTTCTTC. It encodes CASTSGGIHEQFF.

The rearrangement joins TRBV7-8 to TRBJ2-3, with D possibly matching TRBD1 (5 bases). The germline V gene has CDR1 SGHVS and CDR2 FQNEAQ. Deletions cut 9 bases from V and 6 bases from J, with 19 bases between. The CDR3 loop spans 14 amino acids. The CDR3 spells CASALGVGSDTQYF. The DNA of the CDR3 is TGTGCCAGTGCCTTAGGGGTAGGTTCCGATACGCAGTATTTT.

Regarding this clonotype: As the CDR3 is not closed by the conserved phenylalanine or tryptophan, this likely results from a read error. The DNA is omitted, as the CDR3 cannot be located on it reliably, and the CDR3 follows TCRdb's listing. The chain couples TRBV7-6 to TRBJ2-5; TRBD2 reflects the table's D call only, with no check against the DNA. The CDR3 totals 14 residues, both ends included. Germline CDR1 and CDR2: SGHVS and FNYEAQ. CDR3 residues: CASTIGREPERANV.

This chain connects TRBV10-1 to TRBJ2-3; D tentatively fits TRBD1 or TRBD2 (6 bases each). CDR1 is WNHNN, CDR2 SYGVQD, per germline (reference sequence). The CDR3 is 14 residues long. Between the trimmed V and J ends, which lost 3 bases and 5 bases, there was a span of 12 bases. The CDR3 sequence: CASSEGGNRDTQYF. The CDR3 DNA is TGCGCCAGCAGTGAAGGGGGGAACAGAGATACGCAGTATTTT.

The chain is built from TRBV2 and TRBJ1-1; D is unresolved. Germline CDR1 is SNHLY and CDR2 is FYNNEI. V lost 7 bases and J lost 2, with 8 bases in between. CDR3 size: 12 residues. The CDR3 DNA sequence: TGTGCCAGCATTTGGAGAAACACTGAAGCTTTCTTT. This encodes CASIWRNTEAFF.

Comments on this clonotype: Mismatch with germline at one junction end may stem from a read error. The rearrangement joins TRBV7-9 to TRBJ2-3; D possibly corresponds to TRBD2 (5 bases). This CDR3 contains 17 residues. From germline, CDR1 is SEHNR and CDR2 FQNEAQ (reference sequence). The CDR3 coding sequence is TGCGCCAGCAGCTATGATGGAGGCTTAACCAGCAATGATACGCAGTATTTT. This sequence encodes CASSYDGGLTSNDTQYF.

Concerning this clonotype itself: The CDR3 ends on some other residue instead of the conserved phenylalanine or tryptophan, so this is likely a read error. The chain's CDR3 is CATRNGGTETQYS. The DNA for the CDR3 is TGTGCTACCAGGAACGGGGGCACAGAAACGCAGTATTCT. V gene TRBV7-7 combines with J gene TRBJ2-3; D is possibly TRBD1 or TRBD2 (6 bases each). CDR1 is SSHAT, CDR2 FNYEAQ, per germline (reference sequence). This CDR3 is built from 13 residues.

This clonotype showed up just once. V is TRBV11-3 and J is TRBJ1-2, with D uncertain. The CDR3 totals 17 residues. Germline V gene lookup returns CDR1 SGHNT and CDR2 YENEEA. V was trimmed by 2 bases and J by 3 bases, leaving 19 bases between them. The CDR3 DNA follows: TGTGCCAGCAGCTTATCGGGCAGTACCTCGGTAGACTATGGCTACACCTTC. It codes for CASSLSGSTSVDYGYTF.

The CDR3 region is CASSLASGPDTQQFF. CDR3 DNA sequence: TGTGCCAGTAGTTTAGCTAGCGGACCCGACACGCAGCAGTTCTTC. The chain joins TRBV7-8 to TRBJ2-1; TRBD2 aligns across 7 bases. The J segment lost 11 bases and the V segment lost 9 bases, leaving 19 bases of the junction unmatched. Germline values: CDR1 SGHVS, CDR2 FQNEAQ. The CDR3 loop spans 15 amino acids. The variable domain in full, with the rest retrieved from reference TRBV7-8 and TRBJ2-1, is GAGVSQSPRYKVAKRGQDVALRCDPISGHVSLFWYQQALGQGPEFLTYFQNEAQLDKSGLPSDRFFAERPEGSVSTLKIQRTQQEDSAVYLCASSLASGPDTQQFFGPGTRLTVL.